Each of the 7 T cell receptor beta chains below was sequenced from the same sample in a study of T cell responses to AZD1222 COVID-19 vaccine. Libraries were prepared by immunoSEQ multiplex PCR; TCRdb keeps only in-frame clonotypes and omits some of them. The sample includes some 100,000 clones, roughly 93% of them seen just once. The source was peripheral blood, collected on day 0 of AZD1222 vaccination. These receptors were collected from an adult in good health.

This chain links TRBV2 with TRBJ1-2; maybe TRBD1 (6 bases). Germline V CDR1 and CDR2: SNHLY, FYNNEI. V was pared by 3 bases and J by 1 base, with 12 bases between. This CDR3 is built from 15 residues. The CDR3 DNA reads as TGTGCCAGCAGTGATTTGGGGGGCAATAACTATGGCTACACCTTC. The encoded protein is CASSDLGGNNYGYTF.

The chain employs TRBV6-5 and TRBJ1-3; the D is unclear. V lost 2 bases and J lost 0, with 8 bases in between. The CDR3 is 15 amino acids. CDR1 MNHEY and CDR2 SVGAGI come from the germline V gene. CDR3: CASSYDGNSGNTIYF. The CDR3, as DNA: TGTGCCAGCAGTTACGACGGAAACTCTGGAAACACCATATATTTT.

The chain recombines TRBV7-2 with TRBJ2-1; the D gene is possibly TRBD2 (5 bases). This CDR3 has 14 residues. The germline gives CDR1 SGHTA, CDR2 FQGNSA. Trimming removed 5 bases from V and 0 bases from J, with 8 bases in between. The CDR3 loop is CASSHTSSYNEQFF. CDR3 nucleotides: TGTGCCAGCAGCCACACTAGCTCCTACAATGAGCAGTTCTTC. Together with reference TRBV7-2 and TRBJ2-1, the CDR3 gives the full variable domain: GAGVSQSPSNKVTEKGKDVELRCDPISGHTALYWYRQSLGQGLEFLIYFQGNSAPDKSGLPSDRFSAERTGGSVSTLTIQRTQQEDSAVYLCASSHTSSYNEQFFGPGTRLTVL.

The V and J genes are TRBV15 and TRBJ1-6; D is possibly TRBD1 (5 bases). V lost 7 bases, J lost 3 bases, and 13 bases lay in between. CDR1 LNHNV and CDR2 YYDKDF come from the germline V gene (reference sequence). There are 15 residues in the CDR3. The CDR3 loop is CATTSSQGYNSPLHF. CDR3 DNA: TGTGCCACCACCTCTTCCCAGGGCTATAATTCACCCCTCCACTTT.

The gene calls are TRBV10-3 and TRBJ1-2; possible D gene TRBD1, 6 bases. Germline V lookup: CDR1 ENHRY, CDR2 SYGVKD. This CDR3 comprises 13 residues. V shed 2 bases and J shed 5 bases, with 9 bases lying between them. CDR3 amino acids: CAISEGGLYGYTF. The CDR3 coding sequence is TGTGCCATCAGTGAGGGGGGCCTGTATGGCTACACCTTC.

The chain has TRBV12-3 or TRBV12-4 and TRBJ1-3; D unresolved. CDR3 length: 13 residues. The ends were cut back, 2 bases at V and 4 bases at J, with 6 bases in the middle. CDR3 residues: CASSLPPGNTIYF. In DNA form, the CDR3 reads TGTGCCAGCAGTTTACCTCCCGGAAACACCATATATTTT.

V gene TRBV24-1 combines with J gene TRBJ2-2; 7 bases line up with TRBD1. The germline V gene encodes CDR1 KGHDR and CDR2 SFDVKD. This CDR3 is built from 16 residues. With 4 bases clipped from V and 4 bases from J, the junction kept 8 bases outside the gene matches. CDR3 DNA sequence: TGTGCCACCAGTGACACCCGACAGGGCCCCACCGGGGAGCTGTTTTTT. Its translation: CATSDTRQGPTGELFF.